Listed here is a single T cell receptor (beta chain). Its antigen is unidentified. This PCR relied on a set of 60 Vbeta primers and 13 Jbeta primers. Produced via immunoSEQ multiplex PCR; TCRdb's table is partial and in-frame only. The sample lists 150,000 to 200,000 clones; about 82% were seen once. This specimen comes from a study of cytomegalovirus exposure and HLA in healthy donors. Findings and caveats of the study: Among TCR beta chains, those listed as cytomegalovirus-associated numbered about 150. A few chains tied to CMV proved CMV antigen-specific in vitro.

The sequence was obtained from a woman aged 25-40 years in good health and CMV-seronegative. Sequencing was done on a sample of PBMCs.

The CDR3 loop reads CASNSYEQYF. In nucleotides, the CDR3 is TGTGCCAGCAACAGCTACGAGCAGTACTTC. V usage is TRBV6-1 and J usage is TRBJ2-7; the D is unclear. Germline V gene data show CDR1 as MNHNS and CDR2 as SASEGT. CDR3 size: 10 residues. Trimming cost V 7 bases and J 3 bases, with 4 bases left between them.